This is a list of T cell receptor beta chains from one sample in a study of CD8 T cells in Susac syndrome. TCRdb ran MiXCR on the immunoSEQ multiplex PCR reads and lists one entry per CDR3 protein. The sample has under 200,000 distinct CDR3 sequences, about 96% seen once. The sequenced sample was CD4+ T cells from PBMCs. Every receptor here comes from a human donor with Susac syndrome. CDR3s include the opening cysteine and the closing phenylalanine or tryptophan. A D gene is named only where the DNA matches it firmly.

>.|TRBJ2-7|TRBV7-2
CASSLNYEQYF
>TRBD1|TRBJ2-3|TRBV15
CATSRGQGVGDTQYF
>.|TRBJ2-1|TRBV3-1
CASSQGRRRGDNEQFF
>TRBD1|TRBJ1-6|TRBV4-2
CASSQGPGQENSPLHF
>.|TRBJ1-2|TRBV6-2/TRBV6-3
CASSEDNRRGGYTF
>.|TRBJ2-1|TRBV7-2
CASSLGQSNNEQFF
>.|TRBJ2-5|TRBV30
CAWSPGTQETQYF
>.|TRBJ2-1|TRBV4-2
CASSQPDGLNEQFF
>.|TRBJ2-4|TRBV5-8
CASSSGLGIQYF
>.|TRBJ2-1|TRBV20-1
CSARDLVRDEQFF
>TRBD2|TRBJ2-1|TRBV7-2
CASSLATPGLAGNEQFF
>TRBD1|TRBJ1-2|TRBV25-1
CASSERTGANVYGYTF
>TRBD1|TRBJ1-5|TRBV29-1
CSVSGGGGNQPQHF
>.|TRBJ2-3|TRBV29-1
CSVVRFGDRLDTQYF
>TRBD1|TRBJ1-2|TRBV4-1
CASSQAGGSYGYTF
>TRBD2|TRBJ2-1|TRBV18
CASSPAGRLNEQFF
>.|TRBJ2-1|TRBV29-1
CSGTNGLGNEQFF
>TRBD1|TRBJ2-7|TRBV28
CASSLWVQGAEEQYF
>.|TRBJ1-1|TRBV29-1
CSVEIRMNTEAFF
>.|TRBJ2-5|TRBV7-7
CASSLDLHRGTQYF
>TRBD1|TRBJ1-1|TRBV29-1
CSVVGQGYTEAFF
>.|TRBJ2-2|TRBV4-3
CASSQVGGTGELFF
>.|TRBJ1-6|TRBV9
CASSVEPSNSPLHF
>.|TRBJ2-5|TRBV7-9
CASSSGPLTYF
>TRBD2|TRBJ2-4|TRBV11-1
CASSSNDPESSGSWGKNIQYF
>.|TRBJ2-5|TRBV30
CAWSVRAGQETQYF
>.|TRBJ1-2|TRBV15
CATSRALGGYTF
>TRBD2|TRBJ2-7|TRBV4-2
CASSQAEVGSGNEQYF
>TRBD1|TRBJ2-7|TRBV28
CASTPWGTASYEQYF
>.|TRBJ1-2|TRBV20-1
CSASIPLGPDYGYTF
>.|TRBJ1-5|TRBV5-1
CASSLGGSSNQPQHF
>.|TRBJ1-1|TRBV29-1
CSVATGGGTEAFF
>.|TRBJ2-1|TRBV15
CATSRDRGFRGAPSYNEQFF
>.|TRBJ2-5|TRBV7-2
CASSNPEGAETQYF
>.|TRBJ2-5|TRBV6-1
CASRTGHLQETQYF
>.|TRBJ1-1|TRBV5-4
CASRLGDRGGDTEAFF
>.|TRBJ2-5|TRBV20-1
CSARPSVGSENF
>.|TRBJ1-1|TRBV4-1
CASSQGGGPEAFF
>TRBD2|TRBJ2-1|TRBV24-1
CATSDLVIAGGSNEQFF
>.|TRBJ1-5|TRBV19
CAISDSGAVNQPQHF
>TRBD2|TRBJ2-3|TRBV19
CASSPGLAMPDTQYF
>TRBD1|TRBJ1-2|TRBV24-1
CATSEAPGQGNYGYTF
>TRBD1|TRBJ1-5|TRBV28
CASRVPTGNNQPQHF
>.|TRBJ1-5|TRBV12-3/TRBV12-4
CASSLEQGTPQHF
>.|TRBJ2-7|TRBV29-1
CSVEDRYEQYF
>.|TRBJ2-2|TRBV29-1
CSGSLGAGGELFF
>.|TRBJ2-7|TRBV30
CAWGIGGHEQYF
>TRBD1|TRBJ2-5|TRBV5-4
CASSSGDRGSQETQYF
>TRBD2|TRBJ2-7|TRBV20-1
CSASGTSGGSYEQYF
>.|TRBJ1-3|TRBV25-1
CASSEINTSGNTIYF